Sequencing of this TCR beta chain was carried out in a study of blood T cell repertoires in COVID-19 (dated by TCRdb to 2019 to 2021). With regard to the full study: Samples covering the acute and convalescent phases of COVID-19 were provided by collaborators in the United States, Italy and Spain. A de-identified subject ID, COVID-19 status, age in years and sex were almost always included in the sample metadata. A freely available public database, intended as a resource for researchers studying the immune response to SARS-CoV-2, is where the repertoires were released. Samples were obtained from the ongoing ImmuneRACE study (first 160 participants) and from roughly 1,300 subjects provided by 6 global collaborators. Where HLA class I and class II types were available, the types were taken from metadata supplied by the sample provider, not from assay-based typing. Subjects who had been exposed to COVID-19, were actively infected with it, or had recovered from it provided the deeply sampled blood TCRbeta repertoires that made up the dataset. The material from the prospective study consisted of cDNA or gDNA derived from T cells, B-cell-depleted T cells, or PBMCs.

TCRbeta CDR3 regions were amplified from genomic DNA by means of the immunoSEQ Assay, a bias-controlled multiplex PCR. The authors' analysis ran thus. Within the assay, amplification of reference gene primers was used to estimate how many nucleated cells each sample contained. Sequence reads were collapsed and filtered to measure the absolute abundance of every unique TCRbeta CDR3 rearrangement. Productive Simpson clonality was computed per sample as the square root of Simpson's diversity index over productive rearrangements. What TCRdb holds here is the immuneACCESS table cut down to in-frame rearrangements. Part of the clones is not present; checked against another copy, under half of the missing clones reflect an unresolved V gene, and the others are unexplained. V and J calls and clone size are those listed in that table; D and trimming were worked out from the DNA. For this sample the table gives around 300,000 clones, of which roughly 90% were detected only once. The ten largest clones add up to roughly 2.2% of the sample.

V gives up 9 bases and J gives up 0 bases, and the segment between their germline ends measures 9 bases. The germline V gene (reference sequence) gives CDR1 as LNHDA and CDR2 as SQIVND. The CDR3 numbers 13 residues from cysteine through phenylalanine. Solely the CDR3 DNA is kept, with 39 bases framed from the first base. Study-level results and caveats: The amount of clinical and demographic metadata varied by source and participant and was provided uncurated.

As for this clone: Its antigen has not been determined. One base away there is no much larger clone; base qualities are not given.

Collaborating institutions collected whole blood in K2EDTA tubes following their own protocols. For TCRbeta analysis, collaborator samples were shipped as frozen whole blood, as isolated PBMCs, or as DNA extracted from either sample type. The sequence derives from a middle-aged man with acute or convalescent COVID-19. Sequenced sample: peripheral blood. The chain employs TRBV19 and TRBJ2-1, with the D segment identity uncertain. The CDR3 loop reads CASTLSSYNEQFF. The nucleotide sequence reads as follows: TGTGCCAGCACCCTGAGCTCCTACAATGAGCAGTTCTTC.